Here is one T cell receptor beta chain with its context. Its antigen is unidentified. This sample is drawn from a study of cytomegalovirus exposure and HLA in healthy donors. As for the study in general: Around 180 million T cells yielded fewer than 120 million unique TCR beta sequences in earlier analysis. Findings of the study overall: TCR sequences were mostly rare, though some public TCRs occurred in many donors. By a later analysis, the bulk of CMV-associated TCR beta chains appeared HLA-restricted.

The PCR had 60 Vbeta and 13 Jbeta primers. Some clones are missing from TCRdb's copy, which holds only in-frame ones; the method was immunoSEQ multiplex PCR. The sample contains roughly 180,000 clones, 80% of which appear only once. This CDR3 has 15 amino acids. Trimming left V 2 bases short and J 1 base short, with 13 bases between. Germline V CDR1 and CDR2: GTSNPN, SVGIG (reference sequence). The gene calls are TRBV30 and TRBJ2-3; possibly TRBD2 for D (5 bases). The receptor comes from a young woman in good health and CMV-seronegative. The specimen was PBMCs. Written as DNA, the CDR3 is TGTGCCTGGAGTTACGGAGGTCCGCGCACAGATACGCAGTATTTT. It codes for CAWSYGGPRTDTQYF.